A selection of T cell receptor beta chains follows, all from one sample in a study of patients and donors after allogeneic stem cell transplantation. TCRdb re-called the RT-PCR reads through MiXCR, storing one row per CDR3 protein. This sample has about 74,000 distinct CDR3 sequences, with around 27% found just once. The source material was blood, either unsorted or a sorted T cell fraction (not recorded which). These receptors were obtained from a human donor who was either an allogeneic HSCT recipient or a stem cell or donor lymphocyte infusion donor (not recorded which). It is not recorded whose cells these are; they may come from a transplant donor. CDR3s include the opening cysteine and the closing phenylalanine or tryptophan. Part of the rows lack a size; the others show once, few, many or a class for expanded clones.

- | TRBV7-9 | CASSTGQGLDTQYF
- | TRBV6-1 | CASGTGGGKNIQYF
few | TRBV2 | CASSRGDRGNTEAFF
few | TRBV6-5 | CASRRPNEKLFF
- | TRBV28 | CASSLVLRETQYF
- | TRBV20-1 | CSAREQVASGNTIYF
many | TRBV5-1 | CASSLDRNYGYTF
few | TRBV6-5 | CASRAPGTVEAFF
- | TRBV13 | CASSPPPSGDFNEQFF
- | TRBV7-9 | CASSLSRITEAFF
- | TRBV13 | CASSLGGVANEQFF
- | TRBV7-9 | CASRVQGAEEEQYF
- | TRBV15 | CATSREPQFLDTQYF
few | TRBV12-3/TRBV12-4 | CASSLWGSYNEQFF
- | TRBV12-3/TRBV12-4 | CASTFWGSLGYGYTF
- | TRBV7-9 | CASSPGTGDTQYF
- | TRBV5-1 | CASTRGQFSYNEQFF
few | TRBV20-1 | CSAPFGGDNQPQHF
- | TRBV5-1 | CASSLADVQRETQYF
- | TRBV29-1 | CSVGPSSGTSYNEQFF
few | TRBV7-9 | CASSSRTLLTSGSTDTQYF
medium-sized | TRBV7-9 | CASSPTSEQYF
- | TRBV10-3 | CAISEPRTSGETLEQFF
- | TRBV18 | CASSPMTTGELFF
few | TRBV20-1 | CSAITAPKYYEQYF
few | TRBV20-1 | CSAVPWGSTDTQYF
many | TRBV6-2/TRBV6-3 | CASSYPGVYGYTF
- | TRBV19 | CASSTGHNSYNEQFF
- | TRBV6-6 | CASSTDYEQYF
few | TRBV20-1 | CSARDWGPYTQYF
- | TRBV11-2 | CASSSDSEAFF
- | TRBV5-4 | CASSFHGRGETQYF
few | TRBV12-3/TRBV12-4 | CASSFHSPLHF
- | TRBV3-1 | CASSLQGETGELFF
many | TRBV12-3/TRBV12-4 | CASSLGQVEGYEQYF
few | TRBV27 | CASSLGPGQGFNEQFF
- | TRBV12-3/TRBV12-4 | CASSLRPPNYGYTF